These 8 T cell receptor beta chains came from one sample sequenced in a study of cytomegalovirus exposure and HLA in healthy donors. Primers included in the PCR were 60 Vbeta and 13 Jbeta primers. This table comes from immunoSEQ multiplex PCR, and its TCRdb copy is limited to in-frame clones, with some not included. The repertoire has some 150,000 clones, 80% to 90% of them found once; the top ten carry around 4.5%. The sequenced sample consisted of PBMCs. These receptors all come from a woman aged 40 to 50 in good health and CMV-seropositive.

The rearrangement joins TRBV11-2 to TRBJ1-1; the D gene is possibly TRBD1 (5 bases). V was pared by 5 bases and J by 10 bases, with 20 bases between. CDR1 is SGHAT, CDR2 FQNNGV, per germline. This CDR3 comprises 14 residues. The CDR3 loop reads CASSRTGSRLAAFF. CDR3 coding DNA: TGTGCCAGCAGCCGAACAGGAAGCCGCTTGGCAGCTTTCTTT.

V and J are TRBV7-3 and TRBJ2-1; 8 nucleotides align to TRBD1. Per germline, CDR1 SGHTA and CDR2 FQGTGA. With 5 bases clipped from V and 8 bases from J, the junction kept 5 bases outside the gene matches. This CDR3 contains 13 residues. CDR3 loop: CASSPQTGDEQFF. In DNA, the CDR3 is TGTGCCAGCAGCCCCCAGACAGGGGATGAGCAGTTCTTC. The full variable domain, rest sourced from reference TRBV7-3 and TRBJ2-1, is GAGVSQTPSNKVTEKGKYVELRCDPISGHTALYWYRQSLGQGPEFLIYFQGTGAADDSGLPNDRFFAVRPEGSVSTLKIQRTERGDSAVYLCASSPQTGDEQFFGPGTRLTVL.

The chain uses TRBV7-2 and TRBJ2-7, with D possibly being TRBD1 (5 bases). This CDR3 is 13 amino acids long. Germline CDR1 reads SGHTA; CDR2 reads FQGNSA. With 6 bases removed from V and 3 bases from J, the gap between germline ends came to 12 bases. CDR3 in amino acids: CASRPRTSYEQYF. The CDR3 coding sequence is TGTGCCAGCAGACCCCGGACAAGCTACGAGCAGTACTTC.

The J gene is TRBJ2-7, the V gene TRBV15, with 12 positions matching TRBD1. CDR1 LNHNV and CDR2 YYDKDF come from the germline V gene (reference sequence). This CDR3 is built from 16 residues. The J segment lost 6 bases and the V segment lost 0 bases, leaving 6 bases of the junction unmatched. The CDR3 region has the DNA TGTGCCACCAGCAGAGATCGCGGGACAGGGGGCGGCGAGCAGTACTTC. This sequence encodes CATSRDRGTGGGEQYF.

Note on this clone: Other DNA sequences of this sample code for an identical CDR3. V and J are TRBV5-5 and TRBJ2-7; TRBD1 aligns across 7 bases. The CDR3 loop spans 14 amino acids. CDR1 and CDR2 (germline): SGHKS, YYEKEE (reference sequence). The V gene end was trimmed by 4 bases and the J gene end by 4 bases; junction bases not matched to a gene: 8. CDR3 DNA: TGTGCCAGCAGCGACCGGGACAGCAGTTACGAGCAGTACTTC. Translation gives CASSDRDSSYEQYF.

Only one count was recorded for this clone. V gene TRBV9 combines with J gene TRBJ1-2; TRBD1 agrees at 10 bases. J lost 7 bases, V lost 0 bases, and 12 bases had no gene match. CDR3 size: 17 residues. Germline CDR1 reads SGDLS; CDR2 reads YYNGEE. DNA for the CDR3: TGTGCCAGCAGCGTAGGAGCTTCCGGGACAGGGGTTGGTGGCTACACCTTC. It yields the protein CASSVGASGTGVGGYTF.

The rearrangement joins TRBV28 to TRBJ1-6; no clear D. Germline V gives CDR1 MDHEN, CDR2 SYDVKM. V was shortened by 5 bases and J by 6 bases, with 14 bases between the two germline ends. The CDR3 is made up of 15 amino acids. CDR3 amino acids: CASSPPGVLNSPLHF. CDR3 nucleotides: TGTGCCAGCAGTCCACCGGGTGTACTTAATTCACCCCTCCACTTT.

This clone was counted between two and nine times. V and J are TRBV5-1 and TRBJ2-2; 14 nucleotides line up with TRBD2. Trimming cost V 3 bases and J 5 bases; bases outside gene matches: 3. The CDR3 is 16 residues long. Germline V gives CDR1 SGHRS, CDR2 YFSETQ. Here the CDR3 DNA reads TGCGCCAGCAGCTGGGGGACTAGCGGGGGAACCGGGGAGCTGTTTTTT. Its translation: CASSWGTSGGTGELFF. Combining the CDR3 with reference TRBV5-1 and TRBJ2-2 gives the whole variable domain KAGVTQTPRYLIKTRGQQVTLSCSPISGHRSVSWYQQTPGQGLQFLFEYFSETQRNKGNFPGRFSGRQFSNSRSEMNVSTLELGDSALYLCASSWGTSGGTGELFFGEGSRLTVL.